A single sample gave rise to the 15 T cell receptor beta chains below, sequenced in a study of beta chain features in type 1 diabetes. The investigators reverse transcribed all of the isolated RNA, so they sequenced expressed TCRB transcripts. The method was immunoSEQ multiplex PCR; TCRdb's version includes in-frame clones alone and lacks a portion of them. The sample shows roughly 250,000 clones, over 20% of them seen only once. Study outcomes and limitations: Among patients with Type 1 diabetes, TCRB CDR3s were moderately but significantly shorter in every one of the four CD4+ subsets.

For these TCRs, the target antigens are not known. The source material was naive CD4+ T cells from blood. All receptors come from a woman between 40 and 50 years old with type 1 diabetes.

This clone showed up just a few times. The chain uses TRBV7-9 and TRBJ2-1; 11 bases line up with TRBD2. Germline lookup yields CDR1 SEHNR and CDR2 FQNEAQ (reference sequence). Germline trimming cut 5 bases from V and 7 bases from J; bases unmatched to any gene: 7. The CDR3 extends over 15 amino acids. CDR3 DNA sequence: TGTGCCAGCAGCACCGGGACTAGCGGTTTTAATGAGCAGTTCTTC. This codes for CASSTGTSGFNEQFF.

The chain carries TRBV21-1 and TRBJ2-5; the table's D gene call, TRBD1, was not cross checked with the DNA. TRBV21-1 is reported as a pseudogene. The CDR3 consists of 18 residues. The CDR3 loop reads CASSRDRGHLRAGETQYF. The CDR3 region has the DNA TGTGCCAGCAGCAGGGACAGGGGGCATTTAAGGGCCGGGGAGACCCAGTACTTC.

This chain connects TRBV27 to TRBJ2-3; 8 positions agree with TRBD1. The CDR3 is 15 residues long. With 5 bases clipped from V and 3 bases from J, the junction kept 7 bases outside the gene matches. Germline CDR1 and CDR2: MNHEY and SMNVEV (reference sequence). This CDR3 reads CASSLWDRLTDTQYF. CDR3 DNA sequence: TGTGCCAGCAGTCTCTGGGACAGGTTGACAGATACGCAGTATTTT.

This clone turned up a few times. V gene TRBV29-1 combines with J gene TRBJ2-5, with D tentatively TRBD2 (6 bases). This CDR3 has 12 amino acids. Germline V gene sequence: CDR1 SQVTM, CDR2 ANQGSEA. V was shortened by 7 bases and J by 2 bases, with 11 bases between the two germline ends. CDR3 nucleotides: TGCAGCGCGCGGAGGGAGCAAGAGACCCAGTACTTC. This codes for CSARREQETQYF.

This clone was seen a handful of times. V and J are TRBV7-9 and TRBJ2-7; D call uncertain. Germline CDR1 reads SEHNR; CDR2 reads FQNEAQ (reference sequence). The V end was cut by 4 bases, the J end by 2 bases, with 6 bases between. This CDR3 comprises 12 residues. Here the CDR3 DNA reads TGTGCCAGCAGCTCTCTCCCCTACGAGCAGTACTTC. Residues: CASSSLPYEQYF.

The genes are TRBV5-4 and TRBJ2-2; TRBD2 aligns across 7 bases. V shed 1 base, J shed 6 bases, and the junction held 12 bases outside the gene matches. The CDR3 has 17 amino acids. CDR1 is SGHNT and CDR2 is YYREEE in the germline V gene (reference sequence). CDR3 in amino acids: CASSLNNPAGLSGELFF. CDR3 in DNA: TGTGCCAGCAGCTTGAACAACCCAGCGGGACTGTCCGGGGAGCTGTTTTTT.

A few counts support this clone. The chain combines TRBV5-4 with TRBJ2-1; D may be TRBD2 (6 bases). Germline V lookup: CDR1 SGHNT, CDR2 YYREEE (reference sequence). This CDR3 is 13 amino acids long. V gave up 1 base and J gave up 6 bases, with 8 bases separating them. CDR3: CASSLMGGNEQFF. The CDR3 DNA sequence: TGTGCCAGCAGCTTGATGGGGGGCAATGAGCAGTTCTTC.

The V call is TRBV18, the J call TRBJ1-1; D unresolved. The CDR3 contains 13 residues. The V gene lost 6 bases and the J gene lost 1 base, with 9 bases spanning the gap. The V gene's germline CDR1 is KGHSH and CDR2 LQKENI. CDR3 in DNA: TGTGCCAGCTCCGGGGAAGAGAACACTGAAGCTTTCTTT. It encodes CASSGEENTEAFF. The whole variable domain, remainder taken from reference TRBV18 and TRBJ1-1, is NAGVMQNPRHLVRRRGQEARLRCSPMKGHSHVYWYRQLPEEGLKFMVYLQKENIIDESGMPKERFSAEFPKEGPSILRIQQVVRGDSAAYFCASSGEENTEAFFGQGTRLTVV.

This chain connects TRBV18 to TRBJ2-3, with D possibly TRBD2 on 5 matching bases. The germline V gene encodes CDR1 KGHSH and CDR2 LQKENI. The CDR3 runs 14 residues. The V gene lost 3 bases and the J gene lost 7 bases, with 14 bases spanning the gap. DNA for the CDR3: TGTGCCAGCTCACCTGGAGGCGCAGAGAATACGCAGTATTTT. It codes for CASSPGGAENTQYF.

The chain uses TRBV29-1 and TRBJ2-7; 7 bases align to TRBD1. Trimming removed 7 bases from V and 7 bases from J; junction bases left unmatched: 10. CDR1 SQVTM and CDR2 ANQGSEA come from the germline V gene. The CDR3 spans 12 residues. CDR3 protein: CSAGDRLGEQYF. The CDR3 DNA is TGCAGCGCCGGGGACAGACTGGGTGAGCAGTACTTC.

The chain carries TRBV5-1 and TRBJ2-7; D is unclear. V gave up 0 bases and J gave up 0 bases, with 10 bases separating them. The CDR3 has 15 residues. Germline V gene lookup returns CDR1 SGHRS and CDR2 YFSETQ. As DNA, the CDR3 is TGCGCCAGCAGCTTGGATGGCCGAAGCTCCTACGAGCAGTACTTC. Residues: CASSLDGRSSYEQYF.

The rearrangement joins TRBV28 to TRBJ2-3, with 13 bases fitting TRBD2. The CDR3 has 15 amino acids. Germline V gene data show CDR1 as MDHEN and CDR2 as SYDVKM. V shed 6 bases and J 2 bases; nucleotides not matched to a gene: 2. CDR3 amino acids: CASSTSGGATDTQYF. The CDR3 DNA reads as TGTGCCAGCAGCACTAGCGGGGGGGCCACAGATACGCAGTATTTT.

The chain links TRBV7-3 to TRBJ2-1; 11 bases are a match to TRBD2. Germline V lookup: CDR1 SGHTA, CDR2 FQGTGA. CDR3 length: 15 amino acids. J lost 4 bases, V lost 6 bases, and 5 bases had no gene match. CDR3 bases: TGTGCCAGCAGGGTCGGGACTAGCGGATACAATGAGCAGTTCTTC. Protein: CASRVGTSGYNEQFF.

This clone occurred a few times. This sequence joins TRBV29-1 and TRBJ2-7; 8 bases align to TRBD1. V lost 7 bases, J lost 2 bases, and 7 bases stayed unmatched. This CDR3 has 13 amino acids. CDR1 is SQVTM, CDR2 ANQGSEA, per germline. The CDR3: CSARDRTPYEQYF. In DNA, the CDR3 is TGCAGCGCCCGGGACAGGACTCCCTACGAGCAGTACTTC.

This clone was seen a few times. The gene calls are TRBV7-9 and TRBJ1-5; the match to TRBD1 covers 7 bases. The V segment lost 8 bases and the J segment 4 bases; nucleotides outside the gene matches: 5. The CDR3 length is 13 residues. Germline CDR1 is SEHNR and CDR2 is FQNEAQ (reference sequence). This chain's CDR3 is CASCTGVNQPQHF. Here the CDR3 DNA reads TGTGCCAGCTGTACAGGGGTGAATCAGCCCCAGCATTTT.